One and the same sample provided the 5 T cell receptor beta chains below, sequenced in a study of blood T cell repertoires in COVID-19. Sequencing was performed with immunoSEQ multiplex PCR; in TCRdb, only in-frame clones are kept and a portion is missing. The sample has nearly 35,000 clones, 87% seen once. Sequencing was performed on peripheral blood. These receptors all come from a human donor in a cohort sampled during active COVID-19.

The chain joins TRBV24-1 to TRBJ2-5, with D possibly matching TRBD2 (6 bases). V was clipped by 5 bases and J by 1 base, with 22 bases between them. From germline, CDR1 is KGHDR and CDR2 SFDVKD. This CDR3 has 18 amino acids. CDR3 sequence: CATSVAPGRGNFQETQYF. CDR3 in DNA: TGTGCCACCAGTGTAGCCCCTGGGCGGGGAAACTTCCAAGAGACCCAGTACTTC.

V is TRBV10-3 and J is TRBJ2-3; TRBD2 might be the D (7 bases). The V gene's germline CDR1 is ENHRY and CDR2 SYGVKD. CDR3 length: 15 residues. The V end lost 3 bases, the J end lost 5 bases, and 15 bases lay between the germline ends. CDR3 DNA: TGTGCCATCAGTGATGGGGGGGGGCGTGTAGATACGCAGTATTTT. Residues: CAISDGGGRVDTQYF.

The chain carries TRBV7-3 and TRBJ2-7; a weak D match, TRBD2 (6 bases). V gave up 5 bases and J gave up 7 bases, with 12 bases separating them. Germline assignment: CDR1 SGHTA and CDR2 FQGTGA. This CDR3 comprises 12 residues. The CDR3 reads CASSLSRGEQYF. As DNA, the CDR3 is TGTGCCAGCAGCCTCTCACGGGGGGAGCAGTACTTC. The variable domain in full, with the rest retrieved from reference TRBV7-3 and TRBJ2-7, is GAGVSQTPSNKVTEKGKYVELRCDPISGHTALYWYRQSLGQGPEFLIYFQGTGAADDSGLPNDRFFAVRPEGSVSTLKIQRTERGDSAVYLCASSLSRGEQYFGPGTRLTVT.

V is TRBV29-1 and J is TRBJ2-1; a weak D match, TRBD2 (7 bases). The CDR3 loop spans 13 amino acids. V was shortened by 3 bases and J by 9 bases, with 15 bases between the two germline ends. Germline assignment: CDR1 SQVTM and CDR2 ANQGSEA. CDR3 amino acids: CSVDPGAGVEQFF. The CDR3 coding sequence is TGCAGCGTTGATCCGGGGGCGGGGGTTGAGCAGTTCTTC.

This clone was found once. The chain joins TRBV2 to TRBJ1-1; 7 nucleotides align to TRBD1. Trimming took 6 bases from V and 4 from J; bases not matched to a gene: 2. There are 12 residues in the CDR3. Germline V gene sequence: CDR1 SNHLY, CDR2 FYNNEI. The CDR3 loop reads CASRQGRTEAFF. CDR3 DNA sequence: TGTGCCAGCAGACAGGGGCGCACTGAAGCTTTCTTT.